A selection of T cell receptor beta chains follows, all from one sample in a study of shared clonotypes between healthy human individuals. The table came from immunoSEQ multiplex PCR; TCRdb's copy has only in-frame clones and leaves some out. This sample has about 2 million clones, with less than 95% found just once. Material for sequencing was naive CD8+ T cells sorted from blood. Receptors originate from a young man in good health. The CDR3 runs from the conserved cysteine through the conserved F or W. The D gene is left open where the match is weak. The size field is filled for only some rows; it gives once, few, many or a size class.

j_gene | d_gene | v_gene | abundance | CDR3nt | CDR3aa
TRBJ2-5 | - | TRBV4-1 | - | TGCGCCAGCAGCCCCTGGAGAGGAGAGACCCAGTACTTC | CASSPWRGETQYF
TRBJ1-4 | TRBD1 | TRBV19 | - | TGTGCCAGTGGGGACAGGGCCTTTAATGAAAAACTGTTTTTT | CASGDRAFNEKLFF
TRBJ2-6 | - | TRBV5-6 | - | TGTGCCAGCAGCTGGGGGGCCATCTCTGGGGCCAACGTCCTGACTTTC | CASSWGAISGANVLTF
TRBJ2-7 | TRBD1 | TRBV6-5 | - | TGTGCCAGCAGTTGGGACCAGGGGGCCGCTCGCTACGAGCAGTACTTC | CASSWDQGAARYEQYF
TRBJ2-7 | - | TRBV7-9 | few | TGTGCCAGCAGCTTAGGAGCCGAGCAGTACTTC | CASSLGAEQYF
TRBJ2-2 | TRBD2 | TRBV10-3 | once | TGTGCCTCTAGACTAGCGGACACCGGGGAGCTGTTTTTT | CASRLADTGELFF
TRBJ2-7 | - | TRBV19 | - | TGTGCCAGTAGTATAGAAGGGACAAATACCGAGCAGTACTTC | CASSIEGTNTEQYF
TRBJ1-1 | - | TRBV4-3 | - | TGCGCCAGCAGCCAAAGAGACTTCACTGAAGCTTTCTTT | CASSQRDFTEAFF
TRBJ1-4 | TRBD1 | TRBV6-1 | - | TGTGCCAGCAGTGCAGACAGGGGCGAGCACTTTCGGGAAAAACTGTTTTTT | CASSADRGEHFREKLFF
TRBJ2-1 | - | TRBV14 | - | TGTGCCAGCAGCCAAGTGGACCCCGAGCAGTTCTTC | CASSQVDPEQFF
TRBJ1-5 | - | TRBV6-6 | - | TGTGCCAGCAGCACGCGGGGGGCTGATCAGCCCCAGCATTTT | CASSTRGADQPQHF
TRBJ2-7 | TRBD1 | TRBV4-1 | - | TGCGCCAGCAGCCAACTGGACAGGGGGGACTACGAGCAGTACTTC | CASSQLDRGDYEQYF
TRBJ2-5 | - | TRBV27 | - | TGTGCCAGCAGTTCCGACAGTGAAGAGACCCAGTACTTC | CASSSDSEETQYF
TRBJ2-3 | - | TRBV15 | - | TGTGCCACCAGCAGTTTAGAGGGATTTAGCACAGATACGCAGTATTTT | CATSSLEGFSTDTQYF
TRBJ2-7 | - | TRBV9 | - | TGTGCCAGCAGCGTGGGTGGGAGTGCCTACGAGCAGTACTTC | CASSVGGSAYEQYF
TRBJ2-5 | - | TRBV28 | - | TGTGCCAGCAGTTACTGGACAGAAGAGACCCAGTACTTC | CASSYWTEETQYF
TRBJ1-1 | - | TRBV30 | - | TGTGCCTGGAGCCTCCGGACAGCCACTGAAGCTTTCTTT | CAWSLRTATEAFF
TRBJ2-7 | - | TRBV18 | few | TGTGCCATGGGGCGGCCGTCCTACGAGCAGTACTTC | CAMGRPSYEQYF
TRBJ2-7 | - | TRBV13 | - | TGTGCCAGCAGCTTAGGACACGGGGGCTCCTACGAGCAGTACTTC | CASSLGHGGSYEQYF
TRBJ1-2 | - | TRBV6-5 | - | TGTGCCAGCAGAACCACGGGTGAAGGTATCTATGGCTACACCTTC | CASRTTGEGIYGYTF
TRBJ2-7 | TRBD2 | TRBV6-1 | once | TGTGCCAGCAGTCACCCGCGGGGGTACTCCTACGAGCAGTACTTC | CASSHPRGYSYEQYF
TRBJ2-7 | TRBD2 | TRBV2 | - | TGTGCCAGCAGGCAAGGCACTAGCGATTACGAGCAGTACTTC | CASRQGTSDYEQYF
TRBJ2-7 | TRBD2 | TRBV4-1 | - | TGCGCCAGCAGCCAATATCTTGAGACTAGCGGGTTCCCCTACGAGCAGTACTTC | CASSQYLETSGFPYEQYF
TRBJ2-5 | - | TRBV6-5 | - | TGTGCCAGCAGTCCTGCCGGGCCAGCGGAGACCCAGTACTTC | CASSPAGPAETQYF
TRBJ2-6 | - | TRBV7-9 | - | TGTGCCAGCAGCTCCCTCGCGGCCTCTGGGGCCAACGTCCTGACTTTC | CASSSLAASGANVLTF
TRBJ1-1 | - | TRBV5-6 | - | TGTGCCAGCAGCTTGTCTCCTGGACAGAACACTGAAGCTTTCTTT | CASSLSPGQNTEAFF
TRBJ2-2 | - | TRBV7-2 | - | TGTGCCAGCAGCCCAGGACGGACCGGGGAGCTGTTTTTT | CASSPGRTGELFF
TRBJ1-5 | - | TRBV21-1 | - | TGTGCCAGCAGCCCGCTTACCGGGACTACGAATCAGCCCCAGCATTTT | CASSPLTGTTNQPQHF
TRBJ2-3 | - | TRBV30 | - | TGTGCCTGGAGTGTGGGGGGCTCTAGCACAGATACGCAGTATTTT | CAWSVGGSSTDTQYF
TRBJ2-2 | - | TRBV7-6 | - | TGTGCCAGCAGAGGGGAGGACACCGGGGAGCTGTTTTTT | CASRGEDTGELFF
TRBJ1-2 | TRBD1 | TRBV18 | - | TGTGCCAGCTCACTTCCCGGGACAGGGGGTTTCCTATTTGGCTACACCTTC | CASSLPGTGGFLFGYTF
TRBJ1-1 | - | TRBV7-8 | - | TGTGCCAGCAGCTCCGACGGGAACACTGAAGCTTTCTTT | CASSSDGNTEAFF